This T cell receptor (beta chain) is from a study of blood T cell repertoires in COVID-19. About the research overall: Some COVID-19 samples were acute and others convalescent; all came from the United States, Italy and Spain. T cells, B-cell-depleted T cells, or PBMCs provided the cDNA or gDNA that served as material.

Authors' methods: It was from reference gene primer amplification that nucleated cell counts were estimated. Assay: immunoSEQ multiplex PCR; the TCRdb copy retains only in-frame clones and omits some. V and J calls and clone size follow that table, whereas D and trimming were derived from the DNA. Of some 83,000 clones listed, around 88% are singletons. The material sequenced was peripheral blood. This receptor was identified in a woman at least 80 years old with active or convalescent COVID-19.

DNA for the CDR3: TGTGCCAGCAGCCCCGGGACTAGCGGGAGTATTTTGCAAGAGACCCAGTACTTC. Protein product: CASSPGTSGSILQETQYF. This chain links TRBV3-1 (or the pseudogene TRBV3-2) with TRBJ2-5, with 14 bases that match TRBD2. Germline V CDR1 and CDR2: LGHDT, YNNKEL (reference sequence). The trim removed 4 bases at V and 2 bases at J, leaving 9 bases unmatched. This CDR3 has 18 residues.